One and the same sample provided the 7 T cell receptor beta chains below, sequenced in a study of shared clonotypes between healthy human individuals. The naive CD8 subset, CD45RO-negative cells positively selected for CCR7, excluded terminally differentiated effector memory CD45RA+ cells. The assay was immunoSEQ multiplex PCR, and TCRdb's table has in-frame clones only and misses some. The profile covers about 2.2 million clones, with 85% to 95% appearing a single time and about 1.8% taken by the ten largest. Sequencing was carried out using naive CD8+ T cells from PBMCs. These receptors all come from a man aged 18 to 30 in good health. Some clones in this sample may be carry-over from other donors' samples.

The CDR3 region has the DNA TGTGCCAGCAGCTTAACAGGAAAGAACACTGAAGCTTTCTTT. It codes for CASSLTGKNTEAFF. The chain carries TRBV7-6 and TRBJ1-1, with D perhaps TRBD1 (5 bases). V lost 2 bases and J 1 base, leaving 8 bases between the germline ends. From germline, CDR1 is SGHVS and CDR2 FNYEAQ. This CDR3 has 14 residues.

V gene TRBV29-1 combines with J gene TRBJ2-1, with TRBD1 matching over 9 bases. Germline V CDR1 and CDR2: SQVTM, ANQGSEA. V gave up 1 base and J gave up 6 bases; unmatched junction bases: 7. CDR3 length equals 15 residues. The CDR3 DNA follows: TGCAGCGTTGAAGGTGACAGGGGGGTTGTCAATGAGCAGTTCTTC. This gives the protein CSVEGDRGVVNEQFF.

The chain is built from TRBV7-9 and TRBJ2-2; no firm D call. The CDR3 runs to 14 residues. Germline CDR1 SEHNR, CDR2 FQNEAQ (reference sequence). Trimming took off 4 bases at V and 6 bases at J, with 12 bases between the two ends. The CDR3 DNA reads TGTGCCAGCAGCTCGACACATGAGGCCGGGGAGCTGTTTTTT. Amino acid sequence: CASSSTHEAGELFF. The whole variable domain, remainder taken from reference TRBV7-9 and TRBJ2-2, is DTGVSQNPRHKITKRGQNVTFRCDPISEHNRLYWYRQTLGQGPEFLTYFQNEAQLEKSRLLSDRFSAERPKGSFSTLEIQRTEQGDSAMYLCASSSTHEAGELFFGEGSRLTVL.

The chain couples TRBV7-2 to TRBJ1-2, with D unresolved. The germline CDR1 and CDR2 sequences are SGHTA and FQGNSA. There are 14 residues in the CDR3. V dropped 6 bases and J dropped 4 bases, with 15 bases sitting between them. The CDR3 reads CASRPDVLGYGYTF. CDR3 nucleotides: TGTGCCAGCAGACCTGATGTGTTGGGCTATGGCTACACCTTC. The full variable domain, rest sourced from reference TRBV7-2 and TRBJ1-2, is GAGVSQSPSNKVTEKGKDVELRCDPISGHTALYWYRQSLGQGLEFLIYFQGNSAPDKSGLPSDRFSAERTGGSVSTLTIQRTQQEDSAVYLCASRPDVLGYGYTFGSGTRLTVV.

The chain couples TRBV2 to TRBJ2-5; TRBD1 matches at 8 bases. Trimming took 8 bases from V and 4 from J; bases not matched to a gene: 15. The germline CDR1 and CDR2 sequences are SNHLY and FYNNEI. The CDR3 consists of 16 residues. CDR3 sequence (DNA): TGTGCCAGCCCTATCCGGCGACAGGGGCTAGGAGAGACCCAGTACTTC. Its translation is CASPIRRQGLGETQYF.

As to this clone: The same CDR3 arises from other DNA sequences in this sample as well. The V gene is TRBV29-1, the J gene TRBJ2-7; D gene ambiguous. The length of the CDR3 is 11 residues. V lost 2 bases and J 3 bases, leaving 5 bases between the germline ends. Germline V CDR1 and CDR2: SQVTM, ANQGSEA. This CDR3 is CSVESGYEQYF. CDR3 coding DNA: TGCAGCGTTGAATCGGGCTACGAGCAGTACTTC.

The J gene is TRBJ2-7, the V gene TRBV5-1; the match to TRBD1 covers 7 bases. This CDR3 has 15 amino acids. Germline CDR1 reads SGHRS; CDR2 reads YFSETQ. V gave up 1 base and J gave up 2 bases; unmatched junction bases: 6. CDR3 nucleotides: TGCGCCAGCAGCTTGAACAACAGGGGTACCTACGAGCAGTACTTC. Translated: CASSLNNRGTYEQYF.